Each of the 19 T cell receptor beta chains below was sequenced from the same sample in a study of T-cell reconstitution after alpha-beta-depleted transplantation in children. Unique molecular identifiers were built into the TCRbeta library. TCRdb re-called the PCR reads through MiXCR, storing one row per CDR3 protein. Seen here are about 200,000 distinct CDR3 sequences, 6.6% observed once, and the top ten hold just over 5.5%. The material was PBMCs, obtained before TCRalphabeta/CD19-depleted stem cell transplant. The source of these receptors is a boy between 2 and 10 years old with acute lymphoblastic leukemia, due to receive a stem cell transplant.

This clonotype was picked up a small number of times. This sequence joins TRBV3-1 and TRBJ1-1; D uncertain. V lost 0 bases to trimming and J lost 0 bases, with 5 bases between them. The CDR3 loop spans 14 amino acids. CDR1 is LGHDT and CDR2 is YNNKEL in the germline V gene (reference sequence). CDR3 sequence reads: CASSQDELNTEAFF. CDR3 nucleotide sequence: TGTGCCAGCAGCCAAGACGAACTGAACACTGAAGCTTTCTTT. Using reference TRBV3-1 and TRBJ1-1 for the parts outside the CDR3, the full variable domain is DTAVSQTPKYLVTQMGNDKSIKCEQNLGHDTMYWYKQDSKKFLKIMFSYNNKELIINETVPNRFSPKSPDKAHLNLHINSLELGDSAVYFCASSQDELNTEAFFGQGTRLTVV.

The sample holds many counts of this clonotype. The rearrangement joins TRBV7-9 to TRBJ2-7, with 7 bases identical to TRBD2. V gave up 4 bases and J gave up 4 bases; unmatched junction bases: 7. Germline loops: CDR1 SEHNR, CDR2 FQNEAQ (reference sequence). This CDR3 has 14 amino acids. CDR3 in amino acids: CASSSPPGGYEQYF. The CDR3 bases are TGTGCCAGCAGCTCACCCCCCGGGGGGTACGAGCAGTACTTC.

The V gene is TRBV28, the J gene TRBJ2-7; D is perhaps TRBD2 (5 bases). The CDR3 length is 12 residues. With 5 bases removed from V and 7 bases from J, the gap between germline ends came to 12 bases. Germline loops: CDR1 MDHEN, CDR2 SYDVKM. The CDR3 here is CASSRRRGEQYF. The CDR3 nucleotides are TGTGCCAGCAGTAGGCGGAGAGGGGAGCAGTACTTC.

This clonotype was seen repeatedly, ten times or more. The V gene is TRBV20-1, the J gene TRBJ2-7; the D is unclear. Per the germline V gene, CDR1 is DFQATT and CDR2 is SNEGSKA (reference sequence). Trimming pared 1 base from V and 6 bases from J, leaving 10 bases between. This CDR3 spans 12 amino acids. The CDR3 sequence is CSARGNWGEQYF. CDR3 in DNA: TGCAGTGCTAGAGGGAACTGGGGCGAGCAGTACTTC.

This clonotype showed up many times. The rearrangement links TRBV7-6 to TRBJ2-1, with TRBD2 matching 12 bases. The J segment lost 8 bases and the V segment lost 6 bases, leaving 8 bases of the junction unmatched. Germline V gene lookup returns CDR1 SGHVS and CDR2 FNYEAQ. CDR3 size: 15 residues. The CDR3 here is CASSPSGGAFHEQFF. CDR3 in DNA: TGTGCCAGCAGTCCTAGCGGGGGGGCCTTCCATGAGCAGTTCTTC. Filled out from reference TRBV7-6 and TRBJ2-1, the complete variable domain reads GAGVSQSPRYKVTKRGQDVALRCDPISGHVSLYWYRQALGQGPEFLTYFNYEAQQDKSGLPNDRFSAERPEGSISTLTIQRTEQRDSAMYRCASSPSGGAFHEQFFGPGTRLTVL.

This clonotype was counted ten times or more. The J gene is TRBJ2-7, the V gene TRBV20-1; 9 nucleotides line up with TRBD2. The CDR3 is made up of 13 amino acids. Germline V gives CDR1 DFQATT, CDR2 SNEGSKA (reference sequence). J lost 4 bases, V lost 6 bases, and 7 bases had no gene match. Written as DNA, the CDR3 is TGCAGTGCACACTTTAGCGGGGGTTACGAGCAGTACTTC. Protein product: CSAHFSGGYEQYF.

This clonotype was observed at least ten times. The chain uses TRBV11-1 and TRBJ2-1; tentatively, D is TRBD2 (6 bases). Per germline, CDR1 SGHAT and CDR2 FQDESV (reference sequence). V was cut by 7 bases and J by 4 bases, with 11 bases left in between. This CDR3 has 13 residues. Written as DNA, the CDR3 is TGTGCCAGCACTCTAAGCGGGTACAATGAGCAGTTCTTC. Encoded protein: CASTLSGYNEQFF.

This clonotype was counted at least ten times. The chain links TRBV7-8 to TRBJ1-2; tentatively, D is TRBD1 (6 bases). The CDR3 consists of 16 residues. Germline V CDR1 and CDR2: SGHVS, FQNEAQ. Trimming removed 5 bases at V and 6 bases at J, with 22 bases between. The CDR3 spells CASSLTPGQNIDGYTF. The CDR3 DNA sequence: TGTGCCAGCAGCCTTACACCGGGACAAAATATCGATGGCTACACCTTC.

The table lists this clonotype with many counts. This chain uses TRBV7-9 with TRBJ2-1, with D perhaps matching TRBD1 (5 bases). Per germline, CDR1 SEHNR and CDR2 FQNEAQ (reference sequence). Trimming stripped 5 bases from V and 0 bases from J, with 14 bases between. The CDR3 is 16 residues long. As DNA, the CDR3 is TGTGCCAGCAGCGAAAACAGGCGTAGCTCCTACAATGAGCAGTTCTTC. This sequence encodes CASSENRRSSYNEQFF.

The chain carries TRBV28 and TRBJ1-1, with D perhaps matching TRBD1 (6 bases). The CDR3 runs 11 residues. V was clipped by 4 bases and J by 8 bases, with 8 bases between them. In germline, CDR1 is MDHEN, CDR2 SYDVKM. CDR3 nucleotides: TGTGCCAGCAGTTCCGGGACAGAAGCTTTCTTT. This encodes CASSSGTEAFF.

This clonotype was detected only a few times. The chain is built from TRBV2 and TRBJ2-3; 11 nucleotides align to TRBD2. With V trimmed by 6 bases and J by 4 bases, 12 bases remained unmatched. The CDR3 covers 17 residues. Germline V lookup: CDR1 SNHLY, CDR2 FYNNEI. DNA for the CDR3: TGTGCCAGCAGGGAGGACAGACTTAGCGGGAGGGCAGATACGCAGTATTTT. Protein sequence: CASREDRLSGRADTQYF.

Many counts were recorded for this clonotype. The chain combines TRBV11-2 with TRBJ2-1; 7 bases agree with TRBD1. Germline V gives CDR1 SGHAT, CDR2 FQNNGV. This CDR3 comprises 18 residues. V was pared by 4 bases and J by 2 bases, with 14 bases of the junction left unmatched. DNA of the CDR3: TGTGCCAGCAGCTCTTCCCTAGGGGGCCTCGGGGCCTACAATGAGCAGTTCTTC. Protein sequence: CASSSSLGGLGAYNEQFF. Looking up the rest from reference TRBV11-2 and TRBJ2-1 gives the full variable domain: EAGVAQSPRYKIIEKRQSVAFWCNPISGHATLYWYQQILGQGPKLLIQFQNNGVVDDSQLPKDRFSAERLKGVDSTLKIQPAKLEDSAVYLCASSSSLGGLGAYNEQFFGPGTRLTVL.

This clonotype was seen at least ten times. The V and J genes are TRBV28 and TRBJ1-1, with D tentatively TRBD1 (5 bases). Germline assignment: CDR1 MDHEN and CDR2 SYDVKM. The CDR3 is made up of 15 amino acids. Trimming left V 6 bases short and J 2 bases short, with 16 bases between. CDR3: CASSPPGTVNTEAFF. The CDR3 nucleotides read TGTGCCAGCAGCCCTCCCGGGACGGTCAACACTGAAGCTTTCTTT.

This clonotype was seen many times. The chain recombines TRBV29-1 with TRBJ2-1; D might be TRBD2 (6 bases). V was cut by 3 bases and J by 5 bases, with 11 bases left in between. In germline, CDR1 is SQVTM, CDR2 ANQGSEA. This CDR3 comprises 13 residues. DNA for the CDR3: TGCAGCGTTGACGTGGACTACAACAATGAGCAGTTCTTC. It encodes CSVDVDYNNEQFF.

This clonotype was recorded a few times. The rearrangement joins TRBV29-1 to TRBJ1-2; 8 positions agree with TRBD1. With 7 bases clipped from V and 7 bases from J, the junction kept 11 bases outside the gene matches. CDR1 is SQVTM, CDR2 ANQGSEA, per germline. CDR3 length: 13 residues. The CDR3 is CSETVTGASGYTF. In DNA form, the CDR3 reads TGCAGCGAGACAGTGACAGGGGCAAGTGGCTACACCTTC. Full variable domain (outside the CDR3, taken from reference TRBV29-1 and TRBJ1-2): SAVISQKPSRDICQRGTSLTIQCQVDSQVTMMFWYRQQPGQSLTLIATANQGSEATYESGFVIDKFPISRPNLTFSTLTVSNMSPEDSSIYLCSETVTGASGYTFGSGTRLTVV.

The gene calls are TRBV7-9 and TRBJ2-1, with 7 bases lining up with TRBD1. The CDR3 sequence is 14 residues long. CDR1 and CDR2 from the germline V gene are SEHNR and FQNEAQ (reference sequence). V lost 1 base and J lost 7; bases outside the gene matches: 4. CDR3 loop: CASSLVRGRNEQFF. CDR3 sequence (DNA): TGTGCCAGCAGCTTAGTTAGGGGGCGAAATGAGCAGTTCTTC. The full variable domain, with the rest looked up from reference TRBV7-9 and TRBJ2-1, is DTGVSQNPRHKITKRGQNVTFRCDPISEHNRLYWYRQTLGQGPEFLTYFQNEAQLEKSRLLSDRFSAERPKGSFSTLEIQRTEQGDSAMYLCASSLVRGRNEQFFGPGTRLTVL.

The genes are TRBV7-2 and TRBJ2-3, with TRBD2 matching over 8 bases. This CDR3 contains 16 residues. Germline V lookup: CDR1 SGHTA, CDR2 FQGNSA. The ends lost 3 bases at V and 1 base at J; junction bases unmatched: 6. CDR3 bases: TGTGCCAGCAGCTTGGGTCCTAGCGGGCGCACAGATACGCAGTATTTT. Translating it yields CASSLGPSGRTDTQYF. The full variable domain, its missing parts supplied by reference TRBV7-2 and TRBJ2-3, is GAGVSQSPSNKVTEKGKDVELRCDPISGHTALYWYRQSLGQGLEFLIYFQGNSAPDKSGLPSDRFSAERTGGSVSTLTIQRTQQEDSAVYLCASSLGPSGRTDTQYFGPGTRLTVL.

The sample holds many counts of this clonotype. The chain has TRBV6-6 and TRBJ1-5; D uncertain. V lost 7 bases and J 0 bases, leaving 7 bases between the germline ends. Germline V lookup: CDR1 MNHNY, CDR2 SVGAGI (reference sequence). The CDR3 runs 13 residues. CDR3 DNA: TGTGCCAGCACGACGTATAGCAATCAGCCCCAGCATTTT. The encoded protein is CASTTYSNQPQHF.

This sequence joins TRBV7-2 and TRBJ2-1, with 8 bases matching TRBD2. The CDR3 length is 19 residues. Germline-derived CDR1 and CDR2 are SGHTA and FQGNSA. Trimming at V came to 0 bases and at J to 1 base, leaving 11 bases not matched to a gene. The CDR3 sequence is CASSLAPLLADRSYNEQFF. CDR3 sequence (DNA): TGTGCCAGCAGCTTAGCGCCCCTACTAGCGGACCGATCCTACAATGAGCAGTTCTTC.